This T cell receptor beta chain was obtained from a study of blood T cell repertoires in COVID-19 (TCRdb year 2020). Broadly, across the study: Samples covering the acute and convalescent phases of COVID-19 were provided by collaborators in the United States, Italy and Spain. The prospective study material was composed of cDNA or gDNA derived from T cells, B-cell-depleted T cells, or PBMCs. Deeply sampled blood TCRbeta repertoires from subjects exposed to, actively infected with, or recovered from COVID-19 were included in the dataset. The repertoires were released in a freely available public database intended as a resource for research on the immune response to SARS-CoV-2. Samples came from the ongoing ImmuneRACE study (first 160 participants) plus 1,254 subjects from 6 global collaborators. A de-identified subject ID, COVID-19 status, age in years and sex were almost always included in the sample metadata. Where available, HLA class I and class II types were obtained from metadata supplied by the sample provider rather than from assay-based typing.

Comments on this clone: No cognate antigen has been identified for it. One base away there is no much larger clone; base qualities are not given.

Including cysteine and phenylalanine, the CDR3 has 16 amino acids. Solely the CDR3 DNA is kept, with 48 bases framed from the first base. Here V drops 4 bases and J drops 4 bases, and the junction holds 7 bases not matched to any gene. The germline V gene specifies SGDLS as CDR1 and YYNGEE as CDR2. What the research found in general, with its limitations: The amount of clinical and demographic metadata varied by source and participant and was provided uncurated.

The collaborating institutions used their own protocols to collect whole blood in K2EDTA tubes. For TCRbeta analysis, collaborators shipped samples as frozen whole blood, isolated PBMCs, or DNA extracted from either of those sample types. TCRbeta CDR3 regions were amplified from genomic DNA by means of the immunoSEQ Assay, a bias-controlled multiplex PCR. The paper's data handling went like this. Within the assay, amplification of reference gene primers was used to estimate how many nucleated cells each sample contained. Sequence reads were collapsed and filtered to measure the absolute abundance of every unique TCRbeta CDR3 rearrangement. For each sample, productive Simpson clonality was calculated as the square root of Simpson's diversity index across productive rearrangements. TCRdb took over this immuneACCESS table, retaining in-frame rearrangements with V and J assigned. Such tables are incomplete; in checked studies, under half of the missing clones stem from an unresolved V gene, and the remainder is unexplained. V, J and clone size were drawn from that table, and D and trimming were deduced from the DNA. The sample table lists about 89,000 clones, 90% to 95% of them with a count of one. The ten largest clones add up to about 4.7% of the sample.

This receptor was identified in a human donor with active COVID-19. The donor label of this sample is uncertain. The source material was peripheral blood. The V gene is TRBV9 and the J gene is TRBJ2-7, with 14 junctional bases fitting TRBD2. Here the CDR3 is given as CASSPRGLAGVYEQYF. The DNA reads TGTGCCAGCAGCCCACGGGGACTAGCGGGAGTGTACGAGCAGTACTTC. When the CDR3 is completed using the reference TRBV9 and TRBJ2-7 genes on either side, the full variable domain is DSGVTQTPKHLITATGQRVTLRCSPRSGDLSVYWYQQSLDQGLQFLIQYYNGEERAKGNILERFSAQQFPDLHSELNLSSLELGDSALYFCASSPRGLAGVYEQYFGPGTRLTVT.